The rows below give T cell receptor beta chains drawn from one sample of a study of shared clonotypes between healthy human individuals. Sequencing was performed with immunoSEQ multiplex PCR; in TCRdb, only in-frame clones are kept and a portion is missing. The data hold some 2.1 million clones, with around 95% observed a single time. The specimen was naive CD8+ T cells from PBMCs. Receptor source: a man between 18 and 29 years old in good health. Some clones in this sample may be carry-over from other donors' samples. The conserved cysteine and the conserved F or W are not part of the CDR3 here.

V gene: TRBV27; CDR3 protein: ASRNKDSPGISGYT
V gene: TRBV5-1; CDR3 protein: ASSQASGKTDTQY
V gene: TRBV19; CDR3 protein: ASSIGQSTGELF
V gene: TRBV9; CDR3 protein: ASSSPGLAGDLR
V gene: TRBV10-3; CDR3 protein: AISEYQTGELF
V gene: TRBV7-9; CDR3 protein: ASRTGGQNTEAF
V gene: TRBV27; CDR3 protein: ASSPLSGTIYNTEAF
V gene: TRBV2; CDR3 protein: ASSGDNSNQPQH
V gene: TRBV5-1; CDR3 protein: ASSLGDRELRKTKNIQY
V gene: TRBV7-9; CDR3 protein: ASSLGDRILPYGYT
V gene: TRBV7-9; CDR3 protein: ASSFEAF
V gene: TRBV5-1; CDR3 protein: ASSFQAGELF
V gene: TRBV7-8; CDR3 protein: ASSSLMGGAYEKLF
V gene: TRBV6-5; CDR3 protein: ASRSGGEKLF
V gene: TRBV4-1; CDR3 protein: ASSTKQGATGELF
V gene: TRBV12-5; CDR3 protein: ASGLVLSRRETPKNIQY
V gene: TRBV7-9; CDR3 protein: ASSPGHAANQPQH
V gene: TRBV5-6; CDR3 protein: ASRHGTSAYEQY
V gene: TRBV7-3; CDR3 protein: ASSSAGGPGYEQY
V gene: TRBV28; CDR3 protein: ASSLKLADEQF
V gene: TRBV7-2; CDR3 protein: ASSPGAGHGQPQH
V gene: TRBV7-8; CDR3 protein: ASSALQGAGSPLH
V gene: TRBV7-8; CDR3 protein: ASSLEAGSLYEQF
V gene: TRBV15; CDR3 protein: ATSRDVSDLNPGANVLT
V gene: TRBV19; CDR3 protein: ASSRVRSPGYEQF
V gene: TRBV5-1; CDR3 protein: ASKQGYEQY
V gene: TRBV4-1; CDR3 protein: ASSQDYTGAQPQH
V gene: TRBV28; CDR3 protein: ASSPPSAGTYEQY
V gene: TRBV11-2; CDR3 protein: ASSLGWTGAYEQY
V gene: TRBV7-2; CDR3 protein: ASSSREETQY
V gene: TRBV2; CDR3 protein: ASSGTGSYEQY
V gene: TRBV4-1; CDR3 protein: ASSQDSQAFYGYT
V gene: TRBV13; CDR3 protein: ASSLWGREYPQETQY
V gene: TRBV9; CDR3 protein: ASSPQEGATQY
V gene: TRBV9; CDR3 protein: ASSPSSRDNEKLF
V gene: TRBV15; CDR3 protein: ATSILPLGQGGRNSPLH
V gene: TRBV18; CDR3 protein: ASSPWGTSVREQY
V gene: TRBV19; CDR3 protein: ASSWSVGWQETQY
V gene: TRBV9; CDR3 protein: ASSASGRQGREF
V gene: TRBV28; CDR3 protein: ASSAPGLANEQF
V gene: TRBV2; CDR3 protein: ASRAELGGTDTQY
V gene: TRBV10-2; CDR3 protein: ASRGRGRNTEAF
V gene: TRBV7-2; CDR3 protein: ASSLGLYRDEQY
V gene: TRBV7-2; CDR3 protein: ASSPSPSYGYT
V gene: TRBV27; CDR3 protein: ASSFRRQHLNEKLF
V gene: TRBV27; CDR3 protein: ASAIGVNYGYT
V gene: TRBV28; CDR3 protein: ASSWAGTGGNTEAF
V gene: TRBV27; CDR3 protein: ASSERVSYNEQF
V gene: TRBV7-9; CDR3 protein: ASSLDDSGHGTGELF
V gene: TRBV11-1; CDR3 protein: ASSLAEGGANTGELF
V gene: TRBV10-3; CDR3 protein: AISEWDSGANVLT
V gene: TRBV27; CDR3 protein: ASRFSRDRVYNEQF
V gene: TRBV11-3; CDR3 protein: ASSQGPLGIQY
V gene: TRBV9; CDR3 protein: ASSPGSGSTGELF